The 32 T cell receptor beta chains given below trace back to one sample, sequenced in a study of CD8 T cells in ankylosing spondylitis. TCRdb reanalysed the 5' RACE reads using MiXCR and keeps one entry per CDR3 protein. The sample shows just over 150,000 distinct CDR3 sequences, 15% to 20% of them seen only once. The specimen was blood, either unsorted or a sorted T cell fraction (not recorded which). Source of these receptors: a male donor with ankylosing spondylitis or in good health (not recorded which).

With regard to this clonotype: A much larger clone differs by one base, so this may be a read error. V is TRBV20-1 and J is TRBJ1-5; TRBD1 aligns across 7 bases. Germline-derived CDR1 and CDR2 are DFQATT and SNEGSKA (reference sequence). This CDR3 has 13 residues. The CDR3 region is CSAAGQHNQPQDF. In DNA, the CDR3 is TGCAGTGCTGCGGGACAGCACAATCAGCCCCAGGATTTT.

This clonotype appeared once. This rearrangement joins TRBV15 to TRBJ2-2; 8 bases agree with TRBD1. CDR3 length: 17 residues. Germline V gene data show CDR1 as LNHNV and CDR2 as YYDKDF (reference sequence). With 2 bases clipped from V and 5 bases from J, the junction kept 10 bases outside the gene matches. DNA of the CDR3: TGTGCCACCAGCAGACCCCCAGGACAGGGCGGAACCGGGGAGCTGTTTTTT. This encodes CATSRPPGQGGTGELFF.

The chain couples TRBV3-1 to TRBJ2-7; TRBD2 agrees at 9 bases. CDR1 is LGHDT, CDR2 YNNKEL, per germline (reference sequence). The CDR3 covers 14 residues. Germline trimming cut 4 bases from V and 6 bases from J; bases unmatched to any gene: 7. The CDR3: CASSPLAGALEQYF. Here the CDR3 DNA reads TGTGCCAGCAGCCCTTTAGCGGGAGCGCTCGAGCAGTACTTC.

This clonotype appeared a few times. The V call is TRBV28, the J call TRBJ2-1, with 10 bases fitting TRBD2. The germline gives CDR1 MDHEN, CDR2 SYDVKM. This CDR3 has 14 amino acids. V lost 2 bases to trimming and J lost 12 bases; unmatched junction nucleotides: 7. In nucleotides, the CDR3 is TGTGCCAGCAGTTTAATAACTAGCGGGAACGGGCAGTTCTTC. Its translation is CASSLITSGNGQFF.

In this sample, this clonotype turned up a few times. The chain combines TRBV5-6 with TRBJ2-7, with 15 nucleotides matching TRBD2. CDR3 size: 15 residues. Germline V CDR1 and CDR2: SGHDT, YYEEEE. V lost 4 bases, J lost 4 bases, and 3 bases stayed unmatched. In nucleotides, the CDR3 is TGTGCCAGCAGCCCCGGGACTAGCGGGAGGTACGAGCAGTACTTC. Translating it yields CASSPGTSGRYEQYF. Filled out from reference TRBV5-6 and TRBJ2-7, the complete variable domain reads DAGVTQSPTHLIKTRGQQVTLRCSPKSGHDTVSWYQQALGQGPQFIFQYYEEEERQRGNFPDRFSGHQFPNYSSELNVNALLLGDSALYLCASSPGTSGRYEQYFGPGTRLTVT.

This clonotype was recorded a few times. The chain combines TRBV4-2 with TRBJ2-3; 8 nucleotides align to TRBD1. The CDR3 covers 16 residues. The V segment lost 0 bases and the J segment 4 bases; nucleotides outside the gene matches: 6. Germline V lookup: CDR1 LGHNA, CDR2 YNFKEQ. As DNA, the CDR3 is TGTGCCAGCAGCCAAGATTGGCAGGGGGCCGCAGATACGCAGTATTTT. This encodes CASSQDWQGAADTQYF.

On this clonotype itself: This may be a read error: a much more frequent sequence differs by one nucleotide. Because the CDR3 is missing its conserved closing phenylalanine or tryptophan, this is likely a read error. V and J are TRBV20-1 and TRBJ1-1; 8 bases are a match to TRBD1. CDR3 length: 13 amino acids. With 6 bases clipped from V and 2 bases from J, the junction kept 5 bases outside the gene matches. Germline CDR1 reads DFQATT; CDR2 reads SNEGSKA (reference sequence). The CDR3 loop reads CSARTGLNTEAFS. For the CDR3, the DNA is TGCAGTGCGAGGACAGGGTTAAACACTGAAGCTTTCTCT.

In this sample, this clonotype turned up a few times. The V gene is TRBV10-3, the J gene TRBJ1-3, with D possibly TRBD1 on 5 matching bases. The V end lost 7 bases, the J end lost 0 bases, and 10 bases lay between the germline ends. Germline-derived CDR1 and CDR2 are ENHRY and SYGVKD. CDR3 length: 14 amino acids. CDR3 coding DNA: TGTGCCATCACCCAGGACACCTCTGGAAACACCATATATTTT. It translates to CAITQDTSGNTIYF.

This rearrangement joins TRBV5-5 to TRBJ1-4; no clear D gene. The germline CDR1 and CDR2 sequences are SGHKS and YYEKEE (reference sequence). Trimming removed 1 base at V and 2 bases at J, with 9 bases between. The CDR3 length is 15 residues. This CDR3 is CASSLMSRTNEKLFF. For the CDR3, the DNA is TGTGCCAGCAGCTTGATGTCCAGGACTAATGAAAAACTGTTTTTT. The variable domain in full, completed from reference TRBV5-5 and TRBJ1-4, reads DAGVTQSPTHLIKTRGQQVTLRCSPISGHKSVSWYQQVLGQGPQFIFQYYEKEERGRGNFPDRFSARQFPNYSSELNVNALLLGDSALYLCASSLMSRTNEKLFFGSGTQLSVL.

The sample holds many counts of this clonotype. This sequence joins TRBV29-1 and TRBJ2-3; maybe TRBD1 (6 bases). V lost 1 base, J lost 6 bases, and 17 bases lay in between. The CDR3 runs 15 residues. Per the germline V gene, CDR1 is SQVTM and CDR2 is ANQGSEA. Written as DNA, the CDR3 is TGCAGCGTTGAAGTACAGGGTGATATAGGCGATACGCAGTATTTT. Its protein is CSVEVQGDIGDTQYF.

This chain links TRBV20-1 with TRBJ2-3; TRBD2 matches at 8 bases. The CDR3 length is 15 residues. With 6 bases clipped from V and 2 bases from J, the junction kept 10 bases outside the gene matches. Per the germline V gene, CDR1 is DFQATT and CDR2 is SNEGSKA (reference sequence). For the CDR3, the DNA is TGCAGTGCCTTGGCGGGGGGAGCCAACACAGATACGCAGTATTTT. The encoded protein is CSALAGGANTDTQYF.

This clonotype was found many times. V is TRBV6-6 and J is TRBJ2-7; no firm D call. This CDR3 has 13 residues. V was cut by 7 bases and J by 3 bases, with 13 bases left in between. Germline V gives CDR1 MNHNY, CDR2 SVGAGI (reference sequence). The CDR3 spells CASTAELGYEQYF. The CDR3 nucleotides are TGTGCCAGCACGGCCGAGTTGGGCTACGAGCAGTACTTC.

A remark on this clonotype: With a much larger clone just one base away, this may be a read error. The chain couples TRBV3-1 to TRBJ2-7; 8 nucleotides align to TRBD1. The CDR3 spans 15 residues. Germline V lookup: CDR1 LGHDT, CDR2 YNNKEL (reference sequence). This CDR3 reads CTSSHGDRSSYEQYF. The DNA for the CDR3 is TGTACCAGCAGCCATGGGGACAGGAGCTCCTACGAGCAGTACTTC.

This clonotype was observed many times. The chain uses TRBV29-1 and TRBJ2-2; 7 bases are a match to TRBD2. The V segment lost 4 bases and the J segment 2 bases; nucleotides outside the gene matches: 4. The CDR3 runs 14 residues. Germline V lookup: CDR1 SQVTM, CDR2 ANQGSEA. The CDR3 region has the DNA TGCAGCGTTGTGATAGCGGGCAACACCGGGGAGCTGTTTTTT. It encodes CSVVIAGNTGELFF.

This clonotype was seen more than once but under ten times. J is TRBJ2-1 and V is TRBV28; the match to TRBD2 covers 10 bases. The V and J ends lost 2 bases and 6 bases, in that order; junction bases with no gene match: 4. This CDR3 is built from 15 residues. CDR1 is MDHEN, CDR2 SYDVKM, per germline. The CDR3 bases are TGTGCCAGCAGTTTACAAGCGGGAGGGTTCAATGAGCAGTTCTTC. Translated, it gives CASSLQAGGFNEQFF.

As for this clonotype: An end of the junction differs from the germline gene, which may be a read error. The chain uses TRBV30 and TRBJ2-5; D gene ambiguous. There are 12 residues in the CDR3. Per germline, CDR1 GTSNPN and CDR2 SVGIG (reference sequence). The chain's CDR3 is CTWSVHGETQYF. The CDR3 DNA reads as TGTACCTGGAGTGTACATGGGGAGACCCAGTACTTC.

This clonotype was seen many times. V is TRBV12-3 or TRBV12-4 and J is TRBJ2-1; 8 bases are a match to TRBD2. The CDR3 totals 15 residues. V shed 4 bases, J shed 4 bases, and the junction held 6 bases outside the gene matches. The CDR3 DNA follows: TGTGCCAGCAGTTCGAGCGGGGGAGCTTACAATGAGCAGTTCTTC. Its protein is CASSSSGGAYNEQFF.

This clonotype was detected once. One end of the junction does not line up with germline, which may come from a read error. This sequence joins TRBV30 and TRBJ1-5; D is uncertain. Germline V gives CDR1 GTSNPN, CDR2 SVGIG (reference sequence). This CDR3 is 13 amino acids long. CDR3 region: CAWNQPSDQPQHF. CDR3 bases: TGTGCCTGGAACCAGCCTAGCGATCAGCCCCAGCATTTT. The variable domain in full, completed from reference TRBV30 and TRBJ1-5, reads SQTIHQWPATLVQPVGSPLSLECTVEGTSNPNLYWYRQAAGRGLQLLFYSVGIGQISSEVPQNLSASRPQDRQFILSSKKLLLSDSGFYLCAWNQPSDQPQHFGDGTRLSIL.

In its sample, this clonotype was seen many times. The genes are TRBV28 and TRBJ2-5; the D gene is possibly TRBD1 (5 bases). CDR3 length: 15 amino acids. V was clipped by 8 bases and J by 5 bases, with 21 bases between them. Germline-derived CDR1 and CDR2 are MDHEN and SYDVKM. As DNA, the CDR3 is TGTGCCAGCCGTGGGGCTATGAGAGTTCGGGAGACCCAGTACTTC. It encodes CASRGAMRVRETQYF.

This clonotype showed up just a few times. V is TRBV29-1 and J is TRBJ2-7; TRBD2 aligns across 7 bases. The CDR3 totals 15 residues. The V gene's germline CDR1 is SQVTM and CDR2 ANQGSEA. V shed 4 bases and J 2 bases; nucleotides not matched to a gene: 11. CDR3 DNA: TGCAGCGTTGGCCAAGGCGGGAGATCGGCCTACGAGCAGTACTTC. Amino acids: CSVGQGGRSAYEQYF.

As DNA, the CDR3 is TGCGCCAGCAGCGGCGGTGGACCGCTCAATGAGCAGTTCTTC. This translates into CASSGGGPLNEQFF. This chain connects TRBV5-1 to TRBJ2-1; D is ambiguous. V lost 4 bases and J lost 6, with 14 bases in between. This CDR3 region has 14 residues. Germline V lookup: CDR1 SGHRS, CDR2 YFSETQ.

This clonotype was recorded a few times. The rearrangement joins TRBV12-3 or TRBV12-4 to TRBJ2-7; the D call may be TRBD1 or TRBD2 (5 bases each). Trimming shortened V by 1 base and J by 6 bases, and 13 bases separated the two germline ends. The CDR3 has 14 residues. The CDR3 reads CASSLGGRNSEQYF. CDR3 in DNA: TGTGCCAGCAGTTTAGGGGGGAGAAACTCCGAGCAGTACTTC.

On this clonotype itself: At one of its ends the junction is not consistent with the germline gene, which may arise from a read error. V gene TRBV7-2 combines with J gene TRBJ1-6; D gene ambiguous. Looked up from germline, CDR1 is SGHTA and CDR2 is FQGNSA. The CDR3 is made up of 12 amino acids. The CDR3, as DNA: TGTGTCAGCAGCTTATCGGGAGCGGCGTTCCACTTT. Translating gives CVSSLSGAAFHF.

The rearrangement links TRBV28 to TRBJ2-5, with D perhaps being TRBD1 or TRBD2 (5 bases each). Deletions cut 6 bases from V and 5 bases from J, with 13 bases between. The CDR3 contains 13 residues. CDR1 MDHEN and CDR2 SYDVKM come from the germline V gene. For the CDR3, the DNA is TGTGCCAGCAGCTCCGGGGCGATTGAGACCCAGTACTTC. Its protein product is CASSSGAIETQYF.

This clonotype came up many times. DNA of the CDR3: TGTGCCAGCTCACAGGGGGCGACCGACCCAGATACGCAGTATTTT. Protein: CASSQGATDPDTQYF. The chain combines TRBV21-1 with TRBJ2-3; the table's D call of TRBD1 was not tested on the DNA. TRBV21-1 is labeled a pseudogene. The CDR3 length is 15 residues.

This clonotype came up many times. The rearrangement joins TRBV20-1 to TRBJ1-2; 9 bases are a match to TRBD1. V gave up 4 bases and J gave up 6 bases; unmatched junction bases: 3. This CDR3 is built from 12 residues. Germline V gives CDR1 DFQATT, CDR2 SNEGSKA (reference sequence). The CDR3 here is CSANRGQDGYTF. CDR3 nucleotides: TGCAGTGCTAACAGGGGGCAGGATGGCTACACCTTC.

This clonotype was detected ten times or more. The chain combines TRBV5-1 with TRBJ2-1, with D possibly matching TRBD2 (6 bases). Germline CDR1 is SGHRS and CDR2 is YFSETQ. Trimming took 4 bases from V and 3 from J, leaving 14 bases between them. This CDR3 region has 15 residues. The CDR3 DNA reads TGCGCCAGCAGCGTGGCGGGGACTGGCTACAATGAGCAGTTCTTC. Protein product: CASSVAGTGYNEQFF.

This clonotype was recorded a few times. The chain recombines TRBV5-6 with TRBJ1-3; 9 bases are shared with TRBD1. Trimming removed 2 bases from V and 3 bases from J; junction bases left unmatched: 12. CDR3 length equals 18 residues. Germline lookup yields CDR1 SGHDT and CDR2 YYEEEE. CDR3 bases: TGTGCCAGCAGCTTTTTGGGACAGGGCGTAAGAGGTGGAAACACCATATATTTT. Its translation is CASSFLGQGVRGGNTIYF.

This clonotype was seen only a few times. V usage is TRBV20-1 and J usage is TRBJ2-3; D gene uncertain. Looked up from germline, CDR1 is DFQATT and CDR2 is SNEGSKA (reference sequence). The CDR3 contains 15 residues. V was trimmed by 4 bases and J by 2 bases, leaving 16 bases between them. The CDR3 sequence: CSATFEQPLTDTQYF. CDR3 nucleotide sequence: TGCAGTGCTACCTTTGAGCAGCCACTCACAGATACGCAGTATTTT.

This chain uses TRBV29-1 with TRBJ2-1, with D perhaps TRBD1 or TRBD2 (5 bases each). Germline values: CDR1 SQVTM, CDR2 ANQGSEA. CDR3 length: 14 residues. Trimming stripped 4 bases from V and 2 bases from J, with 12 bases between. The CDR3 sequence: CSVVGQGAYNEQFF. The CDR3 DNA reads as TGCAGCGTTGTTGGGCAGGGAGCCTACAATGAGCAGTTCTTC.

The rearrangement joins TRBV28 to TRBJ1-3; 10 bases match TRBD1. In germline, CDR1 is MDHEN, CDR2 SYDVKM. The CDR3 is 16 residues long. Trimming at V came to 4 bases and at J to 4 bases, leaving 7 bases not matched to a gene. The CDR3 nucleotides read TGTGCCAGCAGTTCGCCCGGGACAGGGGCCGGAAACACCATATATTTT. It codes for CASSSPGTGAGNTIYF. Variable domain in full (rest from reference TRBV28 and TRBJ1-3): DVKVTQSSRYLVKRTGEKVFLECVQDMDHENMFWYRQDPGLGLRLIYFSYDVKMKEKGDIPEGYSVSREKKERFSLILESASTNQTSMYLCASSSPGTGAGNTIYFGEGSWLTVV.

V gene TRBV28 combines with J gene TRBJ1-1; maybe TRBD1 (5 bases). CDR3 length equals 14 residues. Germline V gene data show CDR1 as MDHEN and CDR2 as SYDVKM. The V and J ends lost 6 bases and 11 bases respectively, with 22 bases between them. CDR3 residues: CASSLEGTPDYAFF. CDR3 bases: TGTGCCAGCAGCCTAGAGGGGACTCCCGACTACGCTTTCTTT.